The sequence of this T cell receptor (beta chain) was determined in a study of radiation and T cells in renal cell carcinoma. General observations from the study: Top tumor clonotypes rose in blood 2 weeks post-radiation, then contracted. Without pretreatment biopsies, baseline tumor clonotype presence was undetermined.

CDR1 and CDR2 from the germline V gene are ENHRY and SYGVKD. This CDR3 comprises 20 residues. The junction had 11 bases not matched to a gene; V was cut back by 3 bases and J by 0 bases. Concerning this clone: What it binds is not known.

Method: immunoSEQ multiplex PCR; TCRdb's copy keeps in-frame clones and lacks some. The table includes 60,000 to 80,000 clones, roughly 87% detected once. Noted time point: blood 2 weeks post-SBRT. Stated treatment: 15 Gy SBRT to primary tumor, nephrectomy 4 weeks later. Radiation-treated patients gave blood at baseline, week 2 and week 4. Clear cell pathology was present in this patient's renal cell carcinoma. The chain recombines TRBV10-3 with TRBJ2-1; 13 bases align to TRBD2. The receptor comes from a man aged 55 to 69 with renal cell carcinoma. The sequenced sample was blood, obtained from a patient whose treatment included radiotherapy and nephrectomy. The CDR3 coding sequence is TGTGCCATCAGTGACCCCGGGGCACTAGCGGGAGGGAGCTCCTACAATGAGCAGTTCTTC. Translating it yields CAISDPGALAGGSSYNEQFF.